This is a list of T cell receptor beta chains from one sample in a study of shared clonotypes between healthy human individuals. Using immunoSEQ multiplex PCR, the repertoire was profiled, and TCRdb retains in-frame clones only, with some absent. Found here are more than 2 million clones, around 95% of them singletons; the top ten hold 0.1% to 0.15%. The sequenced sample consisted of naive CD4+ T cells sorted from blood. The receptor set was obtained from a man aged 18 to 30 in good health. Both conserved end residues are part of each CDR3. A D gene is named only where the DNA matches it firmly. Size values are once, few and many counts, or a class for expanded clones, and some rows have none.

>TRBD2|TRBJ2-3|NA|TRBV10-3
TGTGCCATCAGTGAATCTAGCGGGGTGGGGTATACGCAGTATTTT
CAISESSGVGYTQYF
>NA|TRBJ2-3|NA|TRBV6-5
TGTGCCAGCAGTTACGGACACCCCACAGATACGCAGTATTTT
CASSYGHPTDTQYF
>TRBD2|TRBJ2-1|NA|TRBV5-4
TGTGCCAGCAGCTTGGCAAGCGGGGGGATGAATGAGCAGTTCTTC
CASSLASGGMNEQFF
>NA|TRBJ1-1|NA|TRBV30
TGTGCCTGGAGTAGGGGGGCGGCTGAAGCTTTCTTT
CAWSRGAAEAFF
>NA|TRBJ1-3|NA|TRBV9
TGTGCCAGCAGCCCGACGGGAAACACCATATATTTT
CASSPTGNTIYF
>TRBD1|TRBJ1-2|NA|TRBV10-3
TGTGCCATCAGTCCGGGACAGGAGGGCTACACCTTC
CAISPGQEGYTF
>NA|TRBJ2-2|NA|TRBV6-1
TGTGCCAGCAGTGTACAGGGCGCCGGGGAGCTGTTTTTT
CASSVQGAGELFF
>NA|TRBJ2-1|NA|TRBV6-4
TGTGCCAGCAATGGGGGGAGTTTGGGGGACGACCCTTACAATGAGCAGTTCTTC
CASNGGSLGDDPYNEQFF
>TRBD1|TRBJ1-2|NA|TRBV5-4
TGTGCCAGCAGCAAGACAGGGGCTGACTATGGCTACACCTTC
CASSKTGADYGYTF
>NA|TRBJ2-2|NA|TRBV6-4
TGTGCCAGCAGTGAAATTGAGAGCACCGGGGAGCTGTTTTTT
CASSEIESTGELFF
>NA|TRBJ1-2|NA|TRBV28
TGTGCCAGCAGTTTATTCGGGGGGACCTATGGCTACACCTTC
CASSLFGGTYGYTF
>NA|TRBJ1-2|once|TRBV5-1
TGCGCCAGCAGCCATGCGACAGGTTACAATAGTGGCTACACCTTC
CASSHATGYNSGYTF
>TRBD2|TRBJ2-7|NA|TRBV7-9
TGTGCCAGCAGCTTAAGCGGGGTCGACGAGCAGTACTTC
CASSLSGVDEQYF
>NA|TRBJ1-2|NA|TRBV6-6
TGTGCCAGCAGTTACCTTAGTTCGACAGACTCATATGGCTACACCTTC
CASSYLSSTDSYGYTF
>TRBD1|TRBJ1-2|NA|TRBV6-1
TGTGCCAGCAGGGAGGACAGGGAAATCTATGGCTACACCTTC
CASREDREIYGYTF
>NA|TRBJ1-2|NA|TRBV29-1
TGCAGCGTTGAAGCAGGCTCCTTCTATGGCTACACCTTC
CSVEAGSFYGYTF
>NA|TRBJ2-2|NA|TRBV25-1
TGTGCCAGCAGTGAATCCGTGAGCCGGCAGAGGGCCGGGGAGCTGTTTTTT
CASSESVSRQRAGELFF
>NA|TRBJ1-2|NA|TRBV19
TGTGCCAGTAGTATCCCCTTGGGCAGAAGGGGCTACACCTTC
CASSIPLGRRGYTF
>TRBD1|TRBJ2-3|NA|TRBV7-9
TGTGCCAGCAGACACAGGGGGCTGACAGATACGCAGTATTTT
CASRHRGLTDTQYF
>NA|TRBJ1-5|NA|TRBV4-3
TGCGCCAGCAGCCAAGACTCCAGTAGCAATCAGCCCCAGCATTTT
CASSQDSSSNQPQHF
>TRBD2|TRBJ2-1|once|TRBV9
TGTGCCAGCACTCGTCGGGTCGGGGTAGCGGGAGGAGTTAATGAGCAGTTCTTC
CASTRRVGVAGGVNEQFF
>NA|TRBJ2-2|NA|TRBV5-1
TGCGCCAGCAGCTTGATGGCCGCTTGGGGCGGGGAGCTGTTTTTT
CASSLMAAWGGELFF
>NA|TRBJ2-2|few|TRBV28
TGTGCCAGCAGTTTACACCCCTCCGGCACCGGGGAGCTGTTTTTT
CASSLHPSGTGELFF
>NA|TRBJ1-2|NA|TRBV19
TGTGCCAGTAGTACTAACTATGGCTACACCTTC
CASSTNYGYTF
>NA|TRBJ2-1|NA|TRBV29-1
TGCAGCGTTGAAGATGTCGGCAGCAATGAGCAGTTCTTC
CSVEDVGSNEQFF
>NA|TRBJ2-1|NA|TRBV27
TGTGCCAGCAGCCTAAAGCGGGCGCTCACTGGGAATGAGCAGTTCTTC
CASSLKRALTGNEQFF
>NA|TRBJ1-3|NA|TRBV5-1
TGCGCCAGCAGCTTGGACCCTCACGGTTCTGGAAACACCATATATTTT
CASSLDPHGSGNTIYF
>NA|TRBJ2-5|NA|TRBV5-1
TGCGCCAGCAAGGTGACAATACAAGAGACCCAGTACTTC
CASKVTIQETQYF
>TRBD2|TRBJ2-1|NA|TRBV6-5
TGTGCCAGCCAGACTAGCTACCAATACAATGAGCAGTTCTTC
CASQTSYQYNEQFF
>NA|TRBJ1-6|NA|TRBV7-2
TGTGCCAGCAGCTTAGAGTTGGCAGTGAATTCACCCCTCCACTTT
CASSLELAVNSPLHF
>NA|TRBJ1-6|NA|TRBV4-1
TGCGCCAGCAGCCAAGAGTGGGGGGGATCACCCCTCCACTTT
CASSQEWGGSPLHF
>TRBD2|TRBJ2-7|NA|TRBV7-9
TGTGCCAGCAGTTTAGGCGCAAGCGGGAAGTACGAGCAGTACTTC
CASSLGASGKYEQYF
>NA|TRBJ1-5|NA|TRBV6-5
TGTGCCAGCAGCAAAAGGGGGGGCGGACAGCCCCAGCATTTT
CASSKRGGGQPQHF
>TRBD1|TRBJ1-1|once|TRBV6-1
TGTGCCAGCAGTGAAACTAGGACAGGCCAAGCTTTCTTT
CASSETRTGQAFF
>TRBD1|TRBJ2-1|NA|TRBV5-1
TGCGCCAGCAGCGCGGACAGGGCAGGCTCTGAGCAGTTCTTC
CASSADRAGSEQFF
>TRBD2|TRBJ2-7|NA|TRBV10-2
TGCGCCAGCATTAACGGGAGGGCCCACGAGCAGTACTTC
CASINGRAHEQYF
>NA|TRBJ2-1|NA|TRBV7-9
TGTGCCAGCAGCTTAGGTCCCGCAGGGAGCTCCTACAATGAGCAGTTCTTC
CASSLGPAGSSYNEQFF
>NA|TRBJ1-4|NA|TRBV5-4
TGTGCCAGCAGCTCAGGACAGCAAAATGAAAAACTGTTTTTT
CASSSGQQNEKLFF
>TRBD1|TRBJ1-2|NA|TRBV19
TGTGCCAGTAGTTCTCGGGACAGGGAGGGCTACACCTTC
CASSSRDREGYTF
>TRBD1|TRBJ2-3|NA|TRBV11-3
TGTGCCAGCAGCCCAGGACAGGGACCTAGAACAGATACGCAGTATTTT
CASSPGQGPRTDTQYF
>NA|TRBJ2-3|NA|TRBV15
TGTGCCACCAGTCGGGGAGGTATAAGCACAGATACGCAGTATTTT
CATSRGGISTDTQYF
>NA|TRBJ1-3|NA|TRBV7-8
TGTGCCAGCAGCCCTCGGGACTGGAGCTCTGGAAACACCATATATTTT
CASSPRDWSSGNTIYF
>NA|TRBJ1-1|NA|TRBV2
TGTGCCAGCAGGGCTACCGGGCCCCCAATTGCTTTCTTT
CASRATGPPIAFF
>NA|TRBJ1-2|NA|TRBV5-4
TGTGCCAGCAGCTTTTGGGAGAGTTCTAACTATGGCTACACCTTC
CASSFWESSNYGYTF
>TRBD1|TRBJ1-3|NA|TRBV11-2
TGTGCCAGCAGCTCCGGACAGGGATTCCTGACCTTTAGAAACACCATATATTTT
CASSSGQGFLTFRNTIYF
>NA|TRBJ2-7|NA|TRBV7-2
TGTGCCAGCAGTCCCAGGAAAGGGAGCGGGCTTATCTACGAGCAGTACTTC
CASSPRKGSGLIYEQYF
>NA|TRBJ1-2|NA|TRBV2
TGTGCCAGCAGTGTAAATAGGGAGAACTATGGCTACACCTTC
CASSVNRENYGYTF
>NA|TRBJ2-1|NA|TRBV29-1
TGCAGCGGTTGGGTCGGGAGCTCCTACAATGAGCAGTTCTTC
CSGWVGSSYNEQFF
>NA|TRBJ1-2|NA|TRBV21-1
TGTGCCAGCAGCCCAGGACGCGGAGGGGATGGCTACACCTTC
CASSPGRGGDGYTF
>NA|TRBJ2-3|NA|TRBV5-6
TGTGCCAGCAGCTTGCAGGGCGCGAGCACAGATACGCAGTATTTT
CASSLQGASTDTQYF
>NA|TRBJ2-7|NA|TRBV7-9
TGTGCCAGCAGCCCCGGACCCTACGAGCAGTACTTC
CASSPGPYEQYF
>NA|TRBJ2-7|NA|TRBV4-2
TGTGCCAGCAGCCAAGAGCGGCAGGGATTGTCCTACGAGCAGTACTTC
CASSQERQGLSYEQYF
>TRBD2|TRBJ2-7|NA|TRBV5-5
TGTGCCAGCAGGTATAGCGGGAGCTACGAGCAGTACTTC
CASRYSGSYEQYF
>NA|TRBJ1-5|NA|TRBV19
TGTGCCAGTAGTATCGATTTTAGCAATCAGCCCCAGCATTTT
CASSIDFSNQPQHF